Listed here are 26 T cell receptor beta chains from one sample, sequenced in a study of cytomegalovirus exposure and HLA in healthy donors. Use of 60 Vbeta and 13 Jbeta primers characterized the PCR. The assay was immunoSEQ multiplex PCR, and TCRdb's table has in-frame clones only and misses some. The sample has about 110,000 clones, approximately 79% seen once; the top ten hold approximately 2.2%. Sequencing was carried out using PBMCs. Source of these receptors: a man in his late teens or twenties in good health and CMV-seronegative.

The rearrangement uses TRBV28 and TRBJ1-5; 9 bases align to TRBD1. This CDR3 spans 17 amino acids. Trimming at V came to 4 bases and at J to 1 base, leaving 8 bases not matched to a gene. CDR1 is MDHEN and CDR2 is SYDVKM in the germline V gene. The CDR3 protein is CASSSPGTGTSNQPQHF. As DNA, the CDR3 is TGTGCCAGCAGTTCCCCCGGGACAGGGACGAGCAATCAGCCCCAGCATTTT.

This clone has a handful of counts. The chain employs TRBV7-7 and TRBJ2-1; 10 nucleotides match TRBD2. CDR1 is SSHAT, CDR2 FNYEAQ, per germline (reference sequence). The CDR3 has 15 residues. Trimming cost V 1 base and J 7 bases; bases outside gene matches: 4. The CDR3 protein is CASSLEASGGNEQFF. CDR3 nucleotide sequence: TGTGCCAGCAGCTTAGAGGCTAGCGGGGGAAATGAGCAGTTCTTC.

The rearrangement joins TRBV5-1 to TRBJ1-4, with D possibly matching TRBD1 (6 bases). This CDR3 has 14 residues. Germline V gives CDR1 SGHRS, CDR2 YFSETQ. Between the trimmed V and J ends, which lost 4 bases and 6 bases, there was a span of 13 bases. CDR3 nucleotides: TGCGCCAGCAGCCAGGAAGGGGGAGATGAAAAACTGTTTTTT. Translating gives CASSQEGGDEKLFF.

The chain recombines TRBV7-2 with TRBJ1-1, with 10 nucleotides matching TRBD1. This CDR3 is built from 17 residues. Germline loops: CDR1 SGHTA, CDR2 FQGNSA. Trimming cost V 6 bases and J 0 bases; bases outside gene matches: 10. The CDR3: CASRALWTGGMNTEAFF. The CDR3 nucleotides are TGTGCCAGCAGAGCCTTGTGGACAGGGGGTATGAACACTGAAGCTTTCTTT.

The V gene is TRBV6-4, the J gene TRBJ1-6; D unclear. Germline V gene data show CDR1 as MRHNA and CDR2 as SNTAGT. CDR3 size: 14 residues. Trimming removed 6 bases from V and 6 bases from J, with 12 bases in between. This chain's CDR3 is CASRAVASNSPLHF. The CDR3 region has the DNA TGTGCCAGCAGGGCAGTGGCATCTAATTCACCCCTCCACTTT.

CDR3 nucleotides: TGCGCCAGCAGCTTGGGGGGGACAGCAGAGACCCAGTACTTC. As protein: CASSLGGTAETQYF. The genes are TRBV5-1 and TRBJ2-5; 7 bases fit TRBD1. V shed 0 bases, J shed 4 bases, and the junction held 3 bases outside the gene matches. This CDR3 is built from 14 residues. Germline CDR1 SGHRS, CDR2 YFSETQ.

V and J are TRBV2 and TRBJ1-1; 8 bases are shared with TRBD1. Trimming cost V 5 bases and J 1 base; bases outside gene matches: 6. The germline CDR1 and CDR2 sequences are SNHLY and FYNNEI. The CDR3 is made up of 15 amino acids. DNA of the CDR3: TGTGCCAGCAGTTTAGCCCAGGGGGCGAACACTGAAGCTTTCTTT. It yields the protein CASSLAQGANTEAFF.

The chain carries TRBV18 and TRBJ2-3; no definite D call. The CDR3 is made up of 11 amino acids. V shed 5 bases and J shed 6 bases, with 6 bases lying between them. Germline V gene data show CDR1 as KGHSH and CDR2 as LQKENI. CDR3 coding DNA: TGTGCCAGCTCAGTAGAGGATACGCAGTATTTT. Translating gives CASSVEDTQYF.

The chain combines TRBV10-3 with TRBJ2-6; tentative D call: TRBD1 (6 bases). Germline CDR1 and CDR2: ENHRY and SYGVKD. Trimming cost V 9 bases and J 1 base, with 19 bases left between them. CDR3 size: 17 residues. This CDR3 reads CAISRDKVKSGANVLTF. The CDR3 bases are TGTGCCATATCCCGGGACAAGGTGAAGTCTGGGGCCAACGTCCTGACTTTC.

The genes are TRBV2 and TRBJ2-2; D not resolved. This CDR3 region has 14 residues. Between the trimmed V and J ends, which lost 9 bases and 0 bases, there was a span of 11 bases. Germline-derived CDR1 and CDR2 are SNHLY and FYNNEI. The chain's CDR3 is CARRLAANTGELFF. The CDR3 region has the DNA TGTGCCAGGAGACTGGCGGCGAACACCGGGGAGCTGTTTTTT.

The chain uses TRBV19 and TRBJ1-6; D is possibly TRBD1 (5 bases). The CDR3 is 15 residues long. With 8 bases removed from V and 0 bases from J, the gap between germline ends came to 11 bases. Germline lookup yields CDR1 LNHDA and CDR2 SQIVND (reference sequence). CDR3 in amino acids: CASSQGFSYNSPLHF. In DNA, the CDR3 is TGTGCCAGTTCCCAGGGATTCTCCTATAATTCACCCCTCCACTTT.

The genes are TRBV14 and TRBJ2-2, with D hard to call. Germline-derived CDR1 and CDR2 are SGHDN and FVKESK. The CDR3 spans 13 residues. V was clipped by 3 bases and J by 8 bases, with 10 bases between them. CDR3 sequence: CASSQALHGELFF. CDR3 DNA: TGTGCCAGCAGCCAGGCCCTTCATGGGGAGCTGTTTTTT.

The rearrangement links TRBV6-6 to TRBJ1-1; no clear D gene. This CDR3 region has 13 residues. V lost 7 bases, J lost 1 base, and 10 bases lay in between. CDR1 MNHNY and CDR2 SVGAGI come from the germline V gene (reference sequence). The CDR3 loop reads CASNWSGNTEAFF. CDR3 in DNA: TGTGCCAGCAATTGGAGCGGGAACACTGAAGCTTTCTTT.

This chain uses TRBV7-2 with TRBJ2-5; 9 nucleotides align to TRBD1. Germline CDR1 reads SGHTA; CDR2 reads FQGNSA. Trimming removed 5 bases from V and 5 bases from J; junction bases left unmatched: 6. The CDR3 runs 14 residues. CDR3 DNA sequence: TGTGCCAGCAGCGGGACAGGGTGGGGGGAGACCCAGTACTTC. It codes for CASSGTGWGETQYF.

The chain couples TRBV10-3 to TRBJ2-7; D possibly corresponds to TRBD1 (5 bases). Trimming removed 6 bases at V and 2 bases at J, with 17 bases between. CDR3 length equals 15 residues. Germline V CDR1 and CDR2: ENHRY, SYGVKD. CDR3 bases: TGTGCCATCAGCCCTGACAGTTCAGGAACCTACGAGCAGTACTTC. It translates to CAISPDSSGTYEQYF.

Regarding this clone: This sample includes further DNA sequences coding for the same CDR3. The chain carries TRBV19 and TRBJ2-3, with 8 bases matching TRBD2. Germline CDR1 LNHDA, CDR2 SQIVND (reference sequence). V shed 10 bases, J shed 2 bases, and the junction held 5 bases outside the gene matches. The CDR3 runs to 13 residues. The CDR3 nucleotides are TGTGCCACGGGGGGGTCCTCCACAGATACGCAGTATTTT. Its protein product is CATGGSSTDTQYF.

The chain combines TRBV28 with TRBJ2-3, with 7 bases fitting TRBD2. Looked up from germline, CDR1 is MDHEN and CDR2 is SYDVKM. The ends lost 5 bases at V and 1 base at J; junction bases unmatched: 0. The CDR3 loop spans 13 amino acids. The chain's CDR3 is CASSSGGTDTQYF. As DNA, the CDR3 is TGTGCCAGCAGTAGCGGGGGCACAGATACGCAGTATTTT.

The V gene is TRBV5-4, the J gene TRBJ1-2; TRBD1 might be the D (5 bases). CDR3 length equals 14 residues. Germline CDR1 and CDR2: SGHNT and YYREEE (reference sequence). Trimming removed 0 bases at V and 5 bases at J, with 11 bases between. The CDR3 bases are TGTGCCAGCAGCTTGGACAGAAAGGGGTATGGCTACACCTTC. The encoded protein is CASSLDRKGYGYTF.

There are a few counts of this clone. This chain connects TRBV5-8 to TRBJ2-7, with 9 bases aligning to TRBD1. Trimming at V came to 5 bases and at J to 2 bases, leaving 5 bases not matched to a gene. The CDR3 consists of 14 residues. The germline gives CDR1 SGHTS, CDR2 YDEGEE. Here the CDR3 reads CASRRGQGTYEQYF. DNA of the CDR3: TGTGCCAGCAGGAGGGGACAGGGAACCTACGAGCAGTACTTC. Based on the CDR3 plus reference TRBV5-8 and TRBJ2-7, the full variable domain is EAGVTQSPTHLIKTRGQQATLRCSPISGHTSVYWYQQALGLGLQFLLWYDEGEERNRGNFPPRFSGRQFPNYSSELNVNALELEDSALYLCASRRGQGTYEQYFGPGTRLTVT.

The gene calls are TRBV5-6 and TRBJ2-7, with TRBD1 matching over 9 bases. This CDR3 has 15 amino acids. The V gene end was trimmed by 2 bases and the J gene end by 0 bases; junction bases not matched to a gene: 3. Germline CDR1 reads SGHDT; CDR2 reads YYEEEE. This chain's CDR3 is CASSLPGQGSYEQYF. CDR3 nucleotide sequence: TGTGCCAGCAGCTTACCGGGACAGGGCTCCTACGAGCAGTACTTC. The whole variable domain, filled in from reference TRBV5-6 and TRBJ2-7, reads DAGVTQSPTHLIKTRGQQVTLRCSPKSGHDTVSWYQQALGQGPQFIFQYYEEEERQRGNFPDRFSGHQFPNYSSELNVNALLLGDSALYLCASSLPGQGSYEQYFGPGTRLTVT.

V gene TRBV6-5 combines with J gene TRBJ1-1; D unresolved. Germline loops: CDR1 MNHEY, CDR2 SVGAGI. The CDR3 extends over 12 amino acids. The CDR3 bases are TGTTCCGGCGGGGATCGGGGTTTTGAAGCTTTCTTT. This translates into CSGGDRGFEAFF.

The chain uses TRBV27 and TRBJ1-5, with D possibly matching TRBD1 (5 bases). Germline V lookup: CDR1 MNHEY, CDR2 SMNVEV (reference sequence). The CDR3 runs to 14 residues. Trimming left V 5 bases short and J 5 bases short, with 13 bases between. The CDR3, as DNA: TGTGCCAGCAGTCCCCGGACATCTGATCAGCCCCAGCATTTT. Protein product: CASSPRTSDQPQHF.

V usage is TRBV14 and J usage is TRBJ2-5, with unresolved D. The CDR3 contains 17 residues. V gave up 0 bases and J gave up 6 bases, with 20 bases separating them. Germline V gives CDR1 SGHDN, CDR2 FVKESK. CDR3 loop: CASSQDQRQIDKQTQYF. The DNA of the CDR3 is TGTGCCAGCAGCCAAGATCAGAGGCAAATCGATAAACAGACCCAGTACTTC.

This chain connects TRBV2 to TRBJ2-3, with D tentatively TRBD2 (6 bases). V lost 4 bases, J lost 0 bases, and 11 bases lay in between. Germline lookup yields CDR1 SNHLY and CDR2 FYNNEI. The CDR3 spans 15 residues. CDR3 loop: CASSAPRGSTDTQYF. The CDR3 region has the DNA TGTGCCAGCAGTGCCCCGCGGGGCAGCACAGATACGCAGTATTTT.

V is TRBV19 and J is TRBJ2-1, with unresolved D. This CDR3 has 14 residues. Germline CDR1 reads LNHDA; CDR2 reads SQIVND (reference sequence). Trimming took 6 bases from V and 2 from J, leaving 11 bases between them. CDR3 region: CASRMAVTYNEQFF. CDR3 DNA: TGTGCCAGTAGGATGGCAGTTACCTACAATGAGCAGTTCTTC. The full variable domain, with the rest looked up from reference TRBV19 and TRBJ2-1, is DGGITQSPKYLFRKEGQNVTLSCEQNLNHDAMYWYRQDPGQGLRLIYYSQIVNDFQKGDIAEGYSVSREKKESFPLTVTSAQKNPTAFYLCASRMAVTYNEQFFGPGTRLTVL.

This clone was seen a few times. The CDR3 coding sequence is TGTGCCAGCAGCACGTTGGAGGGGAGAGATGAAAAACTGTTTTTT. Its translation: CASSTLEGRDEKLFF. The chain uses TRBV5-8 and TRBJ1-4; TRBD1 might be the D (5 bases). The CDR3 sequence is 15 residues long. In germline, CDR1 is SGHTS, CDR2 YDEGEE. The V and J ends lost 4 bases and 6 bases respectively, with 16 bases between them.